The clone carrying this T cell receptor (beta chain) has a single count. The sample is drawn from a study of control samples from healthy donors and cancer patients. Per germline, CDR1 PRHDT and CDR2 FYEKMQ (reference sequence). The CDR3 is 13 amino acids. The V end lost 2 bases, the J end lost 1 base, and 5 bases lay between the germline ends. The method was immunoSEQ multiplex PCR; TCRdb's version includes in-frame clones alone and lacks a portion of them. The data hold 100,000 to 150,000 clones, with 85% to 90% observed a single time. Sequencing input: blood. The V gene is TRBV13, the J gene TRBJ1-1; D uncertain. The receptor was isolated from a man younger than 45 in good health. Here the CDR3 reads CASSLLRNTEAFF. DNA of the CDR3: TGTGCCAGCAGCTTATTGCGGAACACTGAAGCTTTCTTT.